Presented here are 9 T cell receptor beta chains from one specimen sequenced in a study of identical twins. TCRdb reanalysed the 5' RACE reads using MiXCR and keeps one entry per CDR3 protein. The sample carries roughly 200,000 distinct CDR3 sequences, 15% to 20% recorded once. The same specimen was also included in a second study, on T cells expressing NK-cell markers.

The sequenced sample was CD8+ T cells sorted from blood. The receptors stem from a woman aged 18-29 years in good health.

This clonotype was seen more than once but under ten times. The chain links TRBV12-3 or TRBV12-4 to TRBJ2-1; 7 nucleotides match TRBD2. The CDR3 has 13 amino acids. V lost 10 bases and J lost 10; bases outside the gene matches: 13. The CDR3 DNA sequence: TGTGCCACCCGCGGGAGCGTGGCAGACGAGCAGTTCTTC. Translated: CATRGSVADEQFF.

CDR3 in DNA: TGTGCCAGCAGTTACCGGACTAGCGGGGGGACGCCTGTCACAGATACGCAGTATTTT. Amino acid sequence: CASSYRTSGGTPVTDTQYF. The V gene is TRBV6-2 or TRBV6-3, the J gene TRBJ2-3; 14 bases align to TRBD2. The CDR3 length is 19 residues. V was pared by 2 bases and J by 2 bases, with 9 bases of the junction left unmatched. CDR1 and CDR2 from the germline V gene are MNHEY and SVGEGT.

V gene TRBV27 combines with J gene TRBJ2-1, with 8 bases that match TRBD1. From germline, CDR1 is MNHEY and CDR2 SMNVEV (reference sequence). The J segment lost 8 bases and the V segment lost 5 bases, leaving 8 bases of the junction unmatched. The CDR3 sequence is 14 residues long. The CDR3 coding sequence is TGTGCCAGCAGTCCCTCGACAGGGGCGTATGAGCAGTTCTTC. Protein sequence: CASSPSTGAYEQFF.

The rearrangement links TRBV20-1 to TRBJ2-1; D is uncertain. This CDR3 has 11 residues. Between the trimmed V and J ends, which lost 3 bases and 3 bases, there was a span of 3 bases. The germline V gene encodes CDR1 DFQATT and CDR2 SNEGSKA (reference sequence). The CDR3 DNA reads as TGCAGTGCTAGCTACTACAATGAGCAGTTCTTC. Translating it yields CSASYYNEQFF.

This clonotype was seen more than once but under ten times. This chain joins TRBV24-1 and TRBJ1-1; a possible D gene is TRBD1 (5 bases). The CDR3 extends over 11 amino acids. CDR1 and CDR2 (germline): KGHDR, SFDVKD. Trimming left V 3 bases short and J 7 bases short, with 5 bases between. The chain's CDR3 is CATSDGGEAFF. In DNA, the CDR3 is TGTGCCACCAGTGATGGGGGTGAAGCTTTCTTT.

This chain connects TRBV20-1 to TRBJ1-2; no firm D call. CDR1 DFQATT and CDR2 SNEGSKA come from the germline V gene (reference sequence). The CDR3 runs 14 residues. V lost 1 base and J lost 0, with 9 bases in between. CDR3 sequence: CSARALGTNYGYTF. CDR3 in DNA: TGCAGTGCTAGAGCGTTAGGAACTAACTATGGCTACACCTTC.

This clonotype was observed a few times. The rearrangement uses TRBV15 and TRBJ1-2, with a weak D call TRBD1 (6 bases). Between the trimmed V and J ends, which lost 2 bases and 3 bases, there was a span of 19 bases. The CDR3 length is 17 residues. Germline CDR1 is LNHNV and CDR2 is YYDKDF (reference sequence). As DNA, the CDR3 is TGTGCCACCAGCAGACCATCCAACAGGGCTCTGGACTATGGCTACACCTTC. Its translation: CATSRPSNRALDYGYTF.

This clonotype occurred many times. The chain uses TRBV24-1 and TRBJ2-1; maybe TRBD2 (5 bases). Germline V gene sequence: CDR1 KGHDR, CDR2 SFDVKD. There are 13 residues in the CDR3. Between the trimmed V and J ends, which lost 1 base and 7 bases, there was a span of 7 bases. This CDR3 is CATSDLRGNEQFF. In DNA form, the CDR3 reads TGTGCCACCAGTGATTTACGGGGAAATGAGCAGTTCTTC.

The chain couples TRBV6-5 to TRBJ2-3, with TRBD2 identical over 7 bases. Germline V CDR1 and CDR2: MNHEY, SVGAGI. The CDR3 consists of 16 residues. V lost 0 bases, J lost 2 bases, and 5 bases stayed unmatched. CDR3 loop: CASSYSTAGDTDTQYF. The CDR3 DNA reads TGTGCCAGCAGTTACTCGACGGCGGGGGACACAGATACGCAGTATTTT.